This T cell receptor (beta chain) was captured by sequencing in a study of blood T cell repertoires in COVID-19. For the study at large: From T cells, B-cell-depleted T cells, or PBMCs came the material, which was cDNA or gDNA.

Method: immunoSEQ multiplex PCR; TCRdb's copy keeps in-frame clones and lacks some. The repertoire holds under 45,000 clones, with around 83% as singletons. V was clipped by 2 bases and J by 3 bases, with 14 bases between them. This CDR3 spans 15 amino acids. Germline assignment: CDR1 SGDLS and CDR2 YYNGEE. The chain combines TRBV9 with TRBJ1-1, with D possibly TRBD1 on 6 matching bases. The sequence was collected from a human donor with acute or convalescent COVID-19. The donor label of this sample is uncertain. The specimen was peripheral blood. This chain's CDR3 is CASSVLGRGDTEAFF. The DNA for the CDR3 is TGTGCCAGCAGCGTTCTCGGCAGGGGAGACACTGAAGCTTTCTTT.